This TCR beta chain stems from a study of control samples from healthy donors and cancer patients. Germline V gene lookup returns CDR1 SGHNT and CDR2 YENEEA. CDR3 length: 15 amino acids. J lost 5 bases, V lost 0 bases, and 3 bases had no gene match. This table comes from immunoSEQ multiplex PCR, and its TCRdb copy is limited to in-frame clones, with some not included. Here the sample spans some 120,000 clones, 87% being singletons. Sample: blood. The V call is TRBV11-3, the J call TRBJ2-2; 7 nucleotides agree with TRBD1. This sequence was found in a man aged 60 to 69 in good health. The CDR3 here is CASSLETGRTGELFF. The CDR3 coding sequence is TGTGCCAGCAGCTTAGAGACAGGGCGGACCGGGGAGCTGTTTTTT.